These 21 T cell receptor beta chains were all obtained from the same sample, sequenced in a study of molecular identifiers for immune sequencing clone quantification. One entry per CDR3 protein, called by TCRdb with MiXCR from the PCR reads. The table lists about 640,000 distinct CDR3 sequences, approximately 20% of them singletons. The sample consisted of naive CD8+ T cells from blood, with Jurkat cell RNA spiked in. The subset was: FACS-sorted CD8+CD4-CCR7+CD45RA+ naive T cells. These receptors were obtained from a human donor in good health. Some libraries in this study had Jurkat cell RNA spiked in.

The chain uses TRBV7-9 and TRBJ1-2; D not certain. V gave up 5 bases and J gave up 8 bases, with 12 bases separating them. The germline CDR1 and CDR2 sequences are SEHNR and FQNEAQ (reference sequence). The CDR3 runs to 12 residues. The CDR3 nucleotides read TGTGCCAGCAGCACCTTTGTTGCCGGCTACACCTTC. It codes for CASSTFVAGYTF.

The chain combines TRBV21-1 with TRBJ1-6. TRBV21-1 is marked as a pseudogene. This CDR3 contains 13 residues. The CDR3 bases are TGTGCCAGCAGCAAAGTAGTCGATTCACCCCTCCACTTT. It translates to CASSKVVDSPLHF.

The chain has TRBV2 and TRBJ1-3; D is undetermined. V lost 6 bases and J lost 3, with 15 bases in between. This CDR3 has 15 residues. The germline V gene has CDR1 SNHLY and CDR2 FYNNEI. Written as DNA, the CDR3 is TGTGCCAGCAGACCTGGATGGGGTTTTGGAAACACCATATATTTT. Translating it yields CASRPGWGFGNTIYF.

Regarding this clonotype: A much larger clone differs by one base, so this may be a read error. The chain carries TRBV13 and TRBJ1-1, with a tentative D call TRBD1 (5 bases). The germline CDR1 and CDR2 sequences are PRHDT and FYEKMQ (reference sequence). This CDR3 has 15 amino acids. Trimming cost V 8 bases and J 1 base, with 17 bases left between them. The CDR3 nucleotides read TGTGCCAGCGGCCCGTGGATCAGGGAGAACACTGAAGCTTTCTTT. This encodes CASGPWIRENTEAFF. Based on the CDR3 plus reference TRBV13 and TRBJ1-1, the full variable domain is AAGVIQSPRHLIKEKRETATLKCYPIPRHDTVYWYQQGPGQDPQFLISFYEKMQSDKGSIPDRFSAQQFSDYHSELNMSSLELGDSALYFCASGPWIRENTEAFFGQGTRLTVV.

Worth noting for this clonotype: Being one base from a much bigger clone, this may be a read error. This CDR3 is missing its conserved last phenylalanine or tryptophan, likely due to a read error. CDR3 loop: CASSLDGTTNEKLFL. The CDR3 region has the DNA TGCGCCAGCAGCCTTGACGGAACAACTAATGAAAAACTGTTTCTT. The V call is TRBV4-3, the J call TRBJ1-4, with D unresolved. The CDR3 is made up of 15 amino acids. CDR1 and CDR2 from the germline V gene are LGHNA and YSLEER. The V end lost 4 bases, the J end lost 0 bases, and 9 bases lay between the germline ends.

This clonotype was picked up a small number of times. The V and J genes are TRBV7-3 and TRBJ2-1, with D tentatively TRBD2 (6 bases). Trimming took off 2 bases at V and 2 bases at J, with 13 bases between the two ends. This CDR3 has 16 amino acids. CDR1 SGHTA and CDR2 FQGTGA come from the germline V gene. The DNA for the CDR3 is TGTGCCAGCAGCTTATTGCCTAGCGAGCCCTACAATGAGCAGTTCTTC. Residues: CASSLLPSEPYNEQFF. The entire variable domain, with the rest obtained from reference TRBV7-3 and TRBJ2-1, is as follows: GAGVSQTPSNKVTEKGKYVELRCDPISGHTALYWYRQSLGQGPEFLIYFQGTGAADDSGLPNDRFFAVRPEGSVSTLKIQRTERGDSAVYLCASSLLPSEPYNEQFFGPGTRLTVL.

This clonotype appeared a few times. The chain uses TRBV6-1 and TRBJ2-2; D could derive from TRBD1 or TRBD2 (5 bases each). The V end lost 2 bases, the J end lost 6 bases, and 10 bases lay between the germline ends. The CDR3 runs 14 residues. The germline V gene has CDR1 MNHNS and CDR2 SASEGT. The CDR3 reads CASSERGAPGELFF. As DNA, the CDR3 is TGTGCCAGCAGTGAAAGAGGGGCTCCCGGGGAGCTGTTTTTT.

This clonotype showed up many times. This chain uses TRBV6-5 with TRBJ1-1, with TRBD1 matching 7 bases. V shed 1 base and J 3 bases; nucleotides not matched to a gene: 2. This CDR3 has 14 amino acids. Germline assignment: CDR1 MNHEY and CDR2 SVGAGI. The CDR3 is CASSYFQGDTEAFF. CDR3 nucleotide sequence: TGTGCCAGCAGTTACTTCCAGGGGGACACTGAAGCTTTCTTT.

Points on this clonotype: This may be a read error, as it is one base from a much larger clone. The CDR3 ends on some other residue instead of the conserved phenylalanine or tryptophan, so this is likely a read error. The chain combines TRBV6-5 with TRBJ2-7, with D tentatively TRBD1 (5 bases). Germline V lookup: CDR1 MNHEY, CDR2 SVGAGI. This CDR3 spans 15 amino acids. The V and J ends lost 0 bases and 0 bases respectively, with 9 bases between them. CDR3 bases: TGTGCCAGCAGTTACTCAGGGGCAAGCTCCTACGAGCAGTACCTC. Translation gives CASSYSGASSYEQYL.

This clonotype appeared many times. The DNA of the CDR3 is TGTGCCACCAGTGCCCGACAGGAGGGGGTTGGGGTTACGCAGTATTTT. Protein: CATSARQEGVGVTQYF. The chain joins TRBV24-1 to TRBJ2-3; D tentatively fits TRBD1 or TRBD2 (6 bases each). This CDR3 is 16 amino acids long. V was trimmed by 5 bases and J by 8 bases, leaving 22 bases between them. Per the germline V gene, CDR1 is KGHDR and CDR2 is SFDVKD.

Notes on this clonotype: Compared with germline, one end of the junction differs, possibly owing to a read error. This chain joins TRBV4-3 and TRBJ2-1, with 9 positions matching TRBD2. The CDR3 spans 18 residues. Germline V gene data show CDR1 as LGHNA and CDR2 as YSLEER. CDR3 in DNA: TGCGCCAGCAGCCAAGTAATTGATGGCGGGGGGGCCCTCAATGAGCAGCTCTTC. Translation: CASSQVIDGGGALNEQLF.

The sample holds many counts of this clonotype. V gene TRBV9 combines with J gene TRBJ2-7; D gene ambiguous. Germline V lookup: CDR1 SGDLS, CDR2 YYNGEE. The CDR3 covers 14 residues. V was trimmed by 4 bases and J by 0 bases, leaving 11 bases between them. CDR3 in DNA: TGTGCCAGCAGCACTAACGACATCTCCTACGAGCAGTACTTC. Its translation: CASSTNDISYEQYF.

This clonotype was seen ten or more times. V gene TRBV6-5 combines with J gene TRBJ2-2; D call uncertain. CDR1 is MNHEY and CDR2 is SVGAGI in the germline V gene. The V and J ends lost 0 bases and 8 bases respectively, with 7 bases between them. This CDR3 comprises 13 residues. CDR3 sequence reads: CASSYSGSGELFF. CDR3 nucleotide sequence: TGTGCCAGCAGTTACTCGGGTTCGGGGGAGCTGTTTTTT.

This clonotype occurred many times. V is TRBV20-1 and J is TRBJ1-3; D call uncertain. The CDR3 has 14 residues. Germline lookup yields CDR1 DFQATT and CDR2 SNEGSKA (reference sequence). Trimming pared 0 bases from V and 1 base from J, leaving 7 bases between. The CDR3 bases are TGCAGTGCTAGAGAGCAAGGTTCTGGAAACACCATATATTTT. This sequence encodes CSAREQGSGNTIYF.

This clonotype occurred many times. This rearrangement joins TRBV13 to TRBJ2-3; D gene ambiguous. The CDR3 runs to 13 residues. Germline CDR1 and CDR2: PRHDT and FYEKMQ (reference sequence). Trimming cost V 5 bases and J 7 bases, with 13 bases left between them. CDR3 residues: CASSEGRKNTQYF. The CDR3, as DNA: TGTGCCAGCAGCGAAGGACGTAAGAATACGCAGTATTTT. The complete variable domain, with remaining parts taken from reference TRBV13 and TRBJ2-3, reads AAGVIQSPRHLIKEKRETATLKCYPIPRHDTVYWYQQGPGQDPQFLISFYEKMQSDKGSIPDRFSAQQFSDYHSELNMSSLELGDSALYFCASSEGRKNTQYFGPGTRLTVL.

This clonotype was recorded at least ten times. The chain joins TRBV4-3 to TRBJ1-3; no definite D call. Trimming took 0 bases from V and 0 from J, leaving 6 bases between them. The CDR3 consists of 15 residues. CDR1 LGHNA and CDR2 YSLEER come from the germline V gene. The CDR3 nucleotides read TGCGCCAGCAGCCAAGATCGCCGCTCTGGAAACACCATATATTTT. Protein: CASSQDRRSGNTIYF.

The table lists this clonotype with many counts. This chain uses TRBV6-6 with TRBJ1-2; D is ambiguous. CDR1 and CDR2 from the germline V gene are MNHNY and SVGAGI (reference sequence). The CDR3 has 16 amino acids. The ends were cut back, 5 bases at V and 3 bases at J, with 19 bases in the middle. DNA for the CDR3: TGTGCCAGCAGTCAAACCCGGACTCCCGACGACTATGGCTACACCTTC. It translates to CASSQTRTPDDYGYTF.

V usage is TRBV4-3 and J usage is TRBJ1-2; tentative D call: TRBD1 (5 bases). The germline V gene encodes CDR1 LGHNA and CDR2 YSLEER. The CDR3 has 16 amino acids. V gave up 2 bases and J gave up 4 bases, with 17 bases separating them. CDR3 nucleotide sequence: TGCGCCAGCAGCCAAACCGCAGGGTTTTCAGGCTATGGCTACACCTTC. Its translation: CASSQTAGFSGYGYTF.

Ten or more counts support this clonotype. The genes are TRBV3-1 and TRBJ1-6; D uncertain. The CDR3 spans 15 residues. From germline, CDR1 is LGHDT and CDR2 YNNKEL (reference sequence). With 0 bases removed from V and 7 bases from J, the gap between germline ends came to 10 bases. The CDR3 reads CASSQDWAVNSPLHF. CDR3 sequence (DNA): TGTGCCAGCAGCCAAGACTGGGCGGTGAATTCACCCCTCCACTTT.

This clonotype has only a few counts. The chain is built from TRBV3-1 and TRBJ2-3; D is possibly TRBD2 (6 bases). The CDR3 spans 17 residues. Germline CDR1 LGHDT, CDR2 YNNKEL (reference sequence). Trimming took off 0 bases at V and 6 bases at J, with 19 bases between the two ends. The CDR3 sequence: CASSQDWDSTGTDTQYF. The CDR3 bases are TGTGCCAGCAGCCAAGATTGGGACTCCACCGGTACGGATACGCAGTATTTT.

At least ten counts were recorded for this clonotype. V usage is TRBV11-2 and J usage is TRBJ2-1; TRBD2 is a possible D gene (6 bases). Germline V gene sequence: CDR1 SGHAT, CDR2 FQNNGV. This CDR3 has 15 amino acids. The V and J ends lost 3 bases and 6 bases respectively, with 15 bases between them. CDR3 nucleotides: TGTGCCAGCAGCTTTCGGAGGGGCACTGCCAATGAGCAGTTCTTC. Encoded protein: CASSFRRGTANEQFF.